This entry lists 23 T cell receptor beta chains sequenced from one sample in a study of T cell responses to AZD1222 COVID-19 vaccine. The method was immunoSEQ multiplex PCR; TCRdb's version includes in-frame clones alone and lacks a portion of them. This sample carries some 120,000 clones, about 88% of them seen once, and the ten largest clones take around 20%. Sequenced material: peripheral blood, taken on day 0 of MenACWY control vaccination. The origin of the receptors is an adult in good health.

The chain employs TRBV5-1 and TRBJ2-3; D unresolved. The CDR3 spans 13 residues. Per the germline V gene, CDR1 is SGHRS and CDR2 is YFSETQ. Trimming cost V 0 bases and J 6 bases, with 8 bases left between them. The CDR3 DNA is TGCGCCAGCAGCTTGGCCCCCTTGGATACGCAGTATTTT. Its translation: CASSLAPLDTQYF.

The chain recombines TRBV5-1 with TRBJ1-1; TRBD1 agrees at 8 bases. V was pared by 4 bases and J by 3 bases, with 2 bases of the junction left unmatched. Looked up from germline, CDR1 is SGHRS and CDR2 is YFSETQ. This CDR3 spans 13 amino acids. The CDR3 spells CASSADRDTEAFF. Here the CDR3 DNA reads TGCGCCAGCAGCGCGGACAGGGACACTGAAGCTTTCTTT.

The chain combines TRBV28 with TRBJ1-6, with unresolved D. There are 14 residues in the CDR3. The V end lost 6 bases, the J end lost 10 bases, and 16 bases lay between the germline ends. Germline CDR1 MDHEN, CDR2 SYDVKM. Here the CDR3 reads CASSFAQTYSPLHF. The CDR3, as DNA: TGTGCCAGCAGCTTCGCACAGACCTACTCACCCCTCCACTTT. Together with reference TRBV28 and TRBJ1-6, the CDR3 gives the full variable domain: DVKVTQSSRYLVKRTGEKVFLECVQDMDHENMFWYRQDPGLGLRLIYFSYDVKMKEKGDIPEGYSVSREKKERFSLILESASTNQTSMYLCASSFAQTYSPLHFGNGTRLTVT.

In DNA, the CDR3 is TGTGCCAGTAGTATACAGGGTATGAACACTGAAGCTTTCTTT. Translating it yields CASSIQGMNTEAFF. The chain couples TRBV19 to TRBJ1-1; D is perhaps TRBD1 (5 bases). V dropped 2 bases and J dropped 0 bases, with 7 bases sitting between them. Germline CDR1 is LNHDA and CDR2 is SQIVND (reference sequence). The CDR3 covers 14 residues.

This rearrangement joins TRBV2 to TRBJ2-2; 8 nucleotides match TRBD2. The CDR3 length is 15 residues. The germline V gene encodes CDR1 SNHLY and CDR2 FYNNEI. The J segment lost 4 bases and the V segment lost 7 bases, leaving 8 bases of the junction unmatched. The CDR3 DNA reads TGTGCCAGCAAAAACGGGAGGGCTGGCACCGGGGAGCTGTTTTTT. It codes for CASKNGRAGTGELFF.

This clone has only one observation. This chain connects TRBV7-9 to TRBJ2-7; 7 bases fit TRBD2. V dropped 8 bases and J dropped 0; count of bases not matched to a gene: 7. The CDR3 sequence is 14 residues long. Germline V gives CDR1 SEHNR, CDR2 FQNEAQ (reference sequence). CDR3 coding DNA: TGTGCCAGCGAGCGGGACGGCTTCTCCTACGAGCAGTACTTC. The encoded protein is CASERDGFSYEQYF.

The J gene is TRBJ2-3, the V gene TRBV3-1 (or the pseudogene TRBV3-2); TRBD2 aligns across 10 bases. Unmatched junction bases numbered 9, after V lost 2 bases and J lost 4 bases. CDR1 and CDR2 (germline): LGHDT, YNNKEL (reference sequence). This CDR3 contains 17 residues. As DNA, the CDR3 is TGTGCCAGCAGCCAAAATCGACTAGCGGGTCTAGCAGATACGCAGTATTTT. This sequence encodes CASSQNRLAGLADTQYF.

The chain combines TRBV19 with TRBJ2-3, with D tentatively TRBD2 (6 bases). Germline CDR1 and CDR2: LNHDA and SQIVND (reference sequence). The germline V and J ends were trimmed by 3 bases and 3 bases, with 10 bases remaining between them. The CDR3 spans 14 residues. CDR3 in DNA: TGTGCCAGTAGTATCGGGGCGGGAACAGATACGCAGTATTTT. It yields the protein CASSIGAGTDTQYF.

V is TRBV5-1 and J is TRBJ2-1; TRBD2 might be the D (6 bases). This CDR3 has 14 residues. Deletions cut 0 bases from V and 2 bases from J, with 6 bases between. Germline assignment: CDR1 SGHRS and CDR2 YFSETQ. CDR3: CASSLAGAYNEQFF. As DNA, the CDR3 is TGCGCCAGCAGCTTGGCGGGGGCCTACAATGAGCAGTTCTTC. The complete variable domain, with remaining parts taken from reference TRBV5-1 and TRBJ2-1, reads KAGVTQTPRYLIKTRGQQVTLSCSPISGHRSVSWYQQTPGQGLQFLFEYFSETQRNKGNFPGRFSGRQFSNSRSEMNVSTLELGDSALYLCASSLAGAYNEQFFGPGTRLTVL.

The J gene is TRBJ1-2, the V gene TRBV5-1; D is possibly TRBD1 (5 bases). In germline, CDR1 is SGHRS, CDR2 YFSETQ. V was pared by 0 bases and J by 4 bases, with 10 bases between. The CDR3 is 14 amino acids. For the CDR3, the DNA is TGCGCCAGCAGCTTGGACGGGACGGTCTATGGCTACACCTTC. It yields the protein CASSLDGTVYGYTF.

V is TRBV12-3 or TRBV12-4 and J is TRBJ2-1; 8 positions agree with TRBD2. This CDR3 comprises 13 residues. V was pared by 6 bases and J by 6 bases, with 4 bases of the junction left unmatched. The CDR3 spells CASSGRALNEQFF. DNA of the CDR3: TGTGCCAGCAGCGGGAGGGCCCTCAATGAGCAGTTCTTC.

The chain employs TRBV2 and TRBJ2-2, with 8 bases fitting TRBD2. Trimming took 3 bases from V and 1 from J; bases not matched to a gene: 7. The CDR3 is made up of 17 amino acids. CDR1 is SNHLY, CDR2 FYNNEI, per germline. The CDR3 is CASSDSRLAGNTGELFF. In nucleotides, the CDR3 is TGTGCCAGCAGTGATTCCAGGCTAGCGGGGAACACCGGGGAGCTGTTTTTT.

The chain joins TRBV18 to TRBJ2-5; 7 bases are a match to TRBD1. This CDR3 has 14 residues. Germline V CDR1 and CDR2: KGHSH, LQKENI. V was clipped by 5 bases and J by 1 base; unmatched bases: 4. The CDR3 spells CASSINRGQETQYF. Here the CDR3 DNA reads TGTGCCAGCTCAATTAACAGGGGCCAAGAGACCCAGTACTTC. The whole variable domain, remainder taken from reference TRBV18 and TRBJ2-5, is NAGVMQNPRHLVRRRGQEARLRCSPMKGHSHVYWYRQLPEEGLKFMVYLQKENIIDESGMPKERFSAEFPKEGPSILRIQQVVRGDSAAYFCASSINRGQETQYFGPGTRLLVL.

The rearrangement joins TRBV10-3 to TRBJ2-1, with TRBD2 matching over 14 bases. CDR1 is ENHRY and CDR2 is SYGVKD in the germline V gene. The trim removed 8 bases at V and 9 bases at J, leaving 15 bases unmatched. The CDR3 consists of 17 residues. CDR3: CAIRGGGLAGVGGEQFF. The CDR3 DNA reads as TGTGCCATCCGAGGGGGGGGACTAGCGGGAGTAGGTGGTGAGCAGTTCTTC.

The chain carries TRBV7-9 and TRBJ2-7; TRBD2 agrees at 9 bases. The V gene's germline CDR1 is SEHNR and CDR2 FQNEAQ (reference sequence). With 5 bases clipped from V and 0 bases from J, the junction kept 8 bases outside the gene matches. This CDR3 comprises 16 residues. The CDR3 sequence is CASSVQAGGPSYEQYF. In DNA, the CDR3 is TGTGCCAGCAGCGTCCAGGCGGGAGGGCCCTCCTACGAGCAGTACTTC.

The V call is TRBV30, the J call TRBJ2-7; no clear D. Germline V CDR1 and CDR2: GTSNPN, SVGIG (reference sequence). Trimming took off 1 base at V and 2 bases at J, with 12 bases between the two ends. The CDR3 is 14 amino acids. CDR3 region: CAWSAAVLPYEQYF. CDR3 sequence (DNA): TGTGCCTGGAGTGCGGCGGTCTTACCCTACGAGCAGTACTTC. Complete variable domain (other parts from reference TRBV30 and TRBJ2-7): SQTIHQWPATLVQPVGSPLSLECTVEGTSNPNLYWYRQAAGRGLQLLFYSVGIGQISSEVPQNLSASRPQDRQFILSSKKLLLSDSGFYLCAWSAAVLPYEQYFGPGTRLTVT.

This chain joins TRBV5-1 and TRBJ1-2; D call uncertain. The V end lost 0 bases, the J end lost 2 bases, and 5 bases lay between the germline ends. Germline loops: CDR1 SGHRS, CDR2 YFSETQ. The CDR3 loop spans 13 amino acids. CDR3 DNA: TGCGCCAGCAGCTTGGCCAACAACTATGGCTACACCTTC. As protein: CASSLANNYGYTF.

J is TRBJ1-6 and V is TRBV9; 8 positions agree with TRBD1. Germline V gene sequence: CDR1 SGDLS, CDR2 YYNGEE. This CDR3 spans 14 amino acids. V lost 6 bases, J lost 7 bases, and 6 bases stayed unmatched. The CDR3 sequence: CASNSGTGNSPLHF. In nucleotides, the CDR3 is TGTGCCAGCAATTCCGGGACAGGAAATTCACCCCTCCACTTT.

The J gene is TRBJ1-2, the V gene TRBV29-1; unclear D gene. The V gene's germline CDR1 is SQVTM and CDR2 ANQGSEA. V lost 5 bases and J lost 5, with 15 bases in between. The CDR3 is 13 amino acids. CDR3 residues: CSVTQSMRYGYTF. CDR3 sequence (DNA): TGCAGCGTTACCCAGTCGATGCGGTATGGCTACACCTTC.

The J gene is TRBJ2-3, the V gene TRBV5-4; D possibly corresponds to TRBD2 (5 bases). The ends were cut back, 0 bases at V and 7 bases at J, with 9 bases in the middle. The CDR3 contains 13 residues. Germline V gene sequence: CDR1 SGHNT, CDR2 YYREEE (reference sequence). Here the CDR3 DNA reads TGTGCCAGCAGCTTGGAGGACTCTTATACGCAGTATTTT. This codes for CASSLEDSYTQYF.

The DNA for the CDR3 is TGTGCCAGTACCTCCCAAGCGGGAGAGGGGGAGACCCAGTACTTC. Protein product: CASTSQAGEGETQYF. This chain links TRBV19 with TRBJ2-7; 8 bases are shared with TRBD2. The DNA end favors TRBJ2-5, so the J call may be wrong. CDR1 and CDR2 from the germline V gene are LNHDA and SQIVND (reference sequence). CDR3 size: 15 residues.

The gene calls are TRBV18 and TRBJ2-3; 9 bases agree with TRBD2. J gave up 2 bases and V 0 bases, and 6 bases lay outside the gene matches. The germline CDR1 and CDR2 sequences are KGHSH and LQKENI. CDR3 length equals 17 residues. The CDR3 nucleotides are TGTGCCAGCTCACCACCCCTGACTAGCGGCTACACAGATACGCAGTATTTT. Translation: CASSPPLTSGYTDTQYF.

This clone has only a few counts. The V call is TRBV30, the J call TRBJ2-1, with TRBD2 matching over 8 bases. The ends lost 0 bases at V and 4 bases at J; junction bases unmatched: 5. The CDR3 sequence is 15 residues long. Germline V gene lookup returns CDR1 GTSNPN and CDR2 SVGIG (reference sequence). The CDR3 protein is CAWSVASGPYNEQFF. The CDR3 DNA sequence: TGTGCCTGGAGTGTTGCTAGCGGGCCGTACAATGAGCAGTTCTTC.